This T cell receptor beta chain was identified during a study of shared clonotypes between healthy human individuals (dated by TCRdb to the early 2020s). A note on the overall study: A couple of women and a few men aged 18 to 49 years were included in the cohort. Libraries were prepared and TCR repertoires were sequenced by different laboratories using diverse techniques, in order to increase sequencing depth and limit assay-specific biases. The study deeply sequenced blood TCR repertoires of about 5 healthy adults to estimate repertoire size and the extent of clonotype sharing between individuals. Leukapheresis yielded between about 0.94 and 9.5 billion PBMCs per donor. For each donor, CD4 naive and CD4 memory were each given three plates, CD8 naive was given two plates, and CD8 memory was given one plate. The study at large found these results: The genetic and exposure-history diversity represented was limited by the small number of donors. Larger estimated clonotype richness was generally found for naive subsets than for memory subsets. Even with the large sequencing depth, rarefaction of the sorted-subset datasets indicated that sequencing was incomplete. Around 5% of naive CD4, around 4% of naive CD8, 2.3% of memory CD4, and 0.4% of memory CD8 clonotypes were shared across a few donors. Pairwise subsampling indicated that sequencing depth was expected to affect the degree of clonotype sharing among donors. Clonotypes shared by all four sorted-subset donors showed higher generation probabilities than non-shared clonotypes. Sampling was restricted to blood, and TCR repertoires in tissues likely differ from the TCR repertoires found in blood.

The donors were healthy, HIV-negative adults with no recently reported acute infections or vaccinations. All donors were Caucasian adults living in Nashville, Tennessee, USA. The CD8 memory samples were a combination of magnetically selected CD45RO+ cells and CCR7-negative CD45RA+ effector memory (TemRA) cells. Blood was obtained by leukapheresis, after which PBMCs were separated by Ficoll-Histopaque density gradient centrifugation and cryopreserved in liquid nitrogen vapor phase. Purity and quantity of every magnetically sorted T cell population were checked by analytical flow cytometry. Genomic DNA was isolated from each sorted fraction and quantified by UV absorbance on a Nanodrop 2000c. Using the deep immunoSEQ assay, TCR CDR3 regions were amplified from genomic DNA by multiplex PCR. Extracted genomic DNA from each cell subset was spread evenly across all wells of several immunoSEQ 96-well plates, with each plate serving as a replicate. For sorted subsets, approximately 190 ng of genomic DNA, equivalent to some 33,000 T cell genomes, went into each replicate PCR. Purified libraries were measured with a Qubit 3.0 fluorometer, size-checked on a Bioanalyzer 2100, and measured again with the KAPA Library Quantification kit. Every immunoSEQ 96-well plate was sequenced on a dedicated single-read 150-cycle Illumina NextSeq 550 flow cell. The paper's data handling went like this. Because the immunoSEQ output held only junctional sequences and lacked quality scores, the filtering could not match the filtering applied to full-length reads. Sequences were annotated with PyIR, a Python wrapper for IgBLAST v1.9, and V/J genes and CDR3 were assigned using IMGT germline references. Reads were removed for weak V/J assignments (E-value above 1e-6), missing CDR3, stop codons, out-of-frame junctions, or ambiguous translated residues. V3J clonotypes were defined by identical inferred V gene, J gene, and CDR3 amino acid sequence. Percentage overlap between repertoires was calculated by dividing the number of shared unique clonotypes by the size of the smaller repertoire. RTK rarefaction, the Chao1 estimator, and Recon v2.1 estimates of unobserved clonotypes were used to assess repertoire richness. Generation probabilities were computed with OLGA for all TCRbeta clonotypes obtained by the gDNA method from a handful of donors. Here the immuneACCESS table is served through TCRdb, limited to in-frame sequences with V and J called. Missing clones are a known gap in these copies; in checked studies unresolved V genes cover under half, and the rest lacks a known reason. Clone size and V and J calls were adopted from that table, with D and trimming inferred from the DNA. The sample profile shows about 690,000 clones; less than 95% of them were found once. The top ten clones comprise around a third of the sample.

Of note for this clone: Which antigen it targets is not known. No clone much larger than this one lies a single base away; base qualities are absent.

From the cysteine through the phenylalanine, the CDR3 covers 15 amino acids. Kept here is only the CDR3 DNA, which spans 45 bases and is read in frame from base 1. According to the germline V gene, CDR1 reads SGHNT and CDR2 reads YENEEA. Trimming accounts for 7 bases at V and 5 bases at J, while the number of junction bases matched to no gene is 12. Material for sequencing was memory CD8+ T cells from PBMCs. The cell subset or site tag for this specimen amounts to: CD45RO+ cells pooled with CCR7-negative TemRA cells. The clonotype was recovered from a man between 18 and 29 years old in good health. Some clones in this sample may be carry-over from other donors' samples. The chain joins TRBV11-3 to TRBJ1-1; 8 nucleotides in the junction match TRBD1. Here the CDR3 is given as CASNADRGWRTEAFF. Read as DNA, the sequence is TGTGCCAGCAACGCCGACAGGGGTTGGAGGACTGAAGCTTTCTTT.